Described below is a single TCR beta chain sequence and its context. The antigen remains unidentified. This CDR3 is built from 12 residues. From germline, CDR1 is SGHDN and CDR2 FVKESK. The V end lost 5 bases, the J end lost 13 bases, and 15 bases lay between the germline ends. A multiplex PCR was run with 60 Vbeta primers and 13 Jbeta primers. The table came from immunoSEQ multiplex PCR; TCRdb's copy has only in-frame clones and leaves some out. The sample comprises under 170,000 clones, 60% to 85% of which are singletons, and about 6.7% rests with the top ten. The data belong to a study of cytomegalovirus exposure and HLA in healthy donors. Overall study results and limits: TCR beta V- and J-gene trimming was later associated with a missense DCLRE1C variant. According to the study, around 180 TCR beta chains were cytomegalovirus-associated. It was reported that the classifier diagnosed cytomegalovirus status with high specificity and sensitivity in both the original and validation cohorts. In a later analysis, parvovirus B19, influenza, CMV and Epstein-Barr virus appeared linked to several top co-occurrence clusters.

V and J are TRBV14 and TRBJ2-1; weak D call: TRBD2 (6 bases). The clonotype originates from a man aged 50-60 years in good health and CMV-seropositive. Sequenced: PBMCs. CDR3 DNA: TGTGCCAGCAGCTTAACAGCAGCGGGTCAGTTCTTC. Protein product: CASSLTAAGQFF.